A single T cell receptor beta chain is shown here with its context. Its specificity is not known. This sample was included in a study of follicular helper T cells after annual influenza vaccination. About the study: Some donors were sampled over the 2013-2014, 2014-2015 and 2015-2016 vaccinations.

The study's findings and limits: Plasmablast frequency change correlated with clonality change in ICOS+CD38+ cTfh. Undersampling of larger non-cTfh compartments could not be excluded.

Clones were read by immunoSEQ multiplex PCR, and TCRdb kept only the in-frame ones, dropping some. This table holds 9,900 or so clones, 81% found once. This sample's time point: 2014-2015 season, pre-vaccination. The sample in question was CXCR5- memory CD4+ T cells sorted from blood, obtained on the day of influenza vaccination. This receptor was taken from an adult who received the influenza vaccine.

CDR3 region: CASSQRTGEKLGTEAFF. Here the CDR3 DNA reads TGTGCCAGCAGCCAAAGGACAGGGGAGAAGTTGGGCACTGAAGCTTTCTTT. The J gene is TRBJ1-1, the V gene TRBV14; 9 nucleotides match TRBD1. The CDR3 length is 17 residues. V lost 2 bases to trimming and J lost 4 bases; unmatched junction nucleotides: 11. Germline-derived CDR1 and CDR2 are SGHDN and FVKESK.